The sequence of this TCR beta chain was determined in a study of shared clonotypes between healthy human individuals (TCRdb year 2020). Regarding the complete study: Two women and a few men aged 18 to 49 years were included in the cohort. For each donor, CD4 naive and CD4 memory were each given three plates, CD8 naive was given two plates, and CD8 memory was given one plate. To estimate repertoire size and how much clonotype sharing occurs between individuals, the study deeply sequenced the blood TCR repertoires of a handful of healthy adults. Libraries were prepared and TCR repertoires were sequenced by different laboratories using diverse techniques, in order to increase sequencing depth and limit assay-specific biases. Leukapheresis yielded between about 0.8 and 9.5 billion PBMCs per donor.

Here is what the overall study found, with its caveats: Naive subsets generally had larger estimated clonotype richness than memory subsets did. Because the study included only a small number of donors, the genetic and exposure-history diversity represented was limited. Compared with non-shared clonotypes, the clonotypes found in all four sorted-subset donors had higher generation probabilities. Sampling was restricted to blood, and TCR repertoires in tissue are likely to differ from TCR repertoires in blood. Based on pairwise subsampling, the degree of clonotype sharing among donors was expected to be affected by sequencing depth. When four donors were compared, the shared fraction of clonotypes was around 5% for naive CD4, more than 3% for naive CD8, roughly 2.3% for memory CD4, and 0.35% to 0.4% for memory CD8. Incomplete sequencing was indicated by rarefaction of sorted-subset datasets, despite the large sequencing depth.

CD8 naive samples consisted of CD45RO-negative cells that were positively selected for CCR7, yielding a CD45RA+CCR7+ population without TemRA cells. The donors were healthy, HIV-negative adults who had no recently reported acute infections or vaccinations. All donors were Caucasian adults living in Nashville, Tennessee, USA. Blood was obtained by leukapheresis, after which PBMCs were separated by Ficoll-Histopaque density gradient centrifugation and cryopreserved in liquid nitrogen vapor phase. Analytical flow cytometry was used to check the purity and quantity of each magnetically sorted T cell population. Each sorted fraction had its genomic DNA isolated and then quantified by UV absorbance on a Nanodrop 2000c. Using the deep immunoSEQ assay, TCR CDR3 regions were amplified from genomic DNA by multiplex PCR. Extracted genomic DNA from each cell subset was spread evenly across all wells of several immunoSEQ 96-well plates, with each plate serving as a replicate. Each replicate PCR for sorted subsets received 150 to 250 ng genomic DNA, equal to about 30,000 T cell genomes. Purified libraries were measured with a Qubit 3.0 fluorometer, size-checked on a Bioanalyzer 2100, and measured again with the KAPA Library Quantification kit. Every immunoSEQ 96-well plate was sequenced on a separate single-read 150-cycle Illumina NextSeq 550 flow cell. Per the authors' processing: The immunoSEQ output contained only junctional sequences without quality scores, so filtering could not match that applied to full-length reads. Sequences were annotated with PyIR, a Python wrapper for IgBLAST v1.9, using IMGT germline references to assign V/J genes and CDR3. Reads were filtered out if the reads had weak V/J assignments (E-value above 1e-6), no CDR3, stop codons, out-of-frame junctions, or ambiguous translated residues. V3J clonotypes were defined by identical inferred V gene, J gene, and CDR3 amino acid sequence. Percentage overlap between repertoires was calculated by dividing the number of shared unique clonotypes by the size of the smaller repertoire. RTK rarefaction, the Chao1 estimator, and Recon v2.1 estimates of unobserved clonotypes were used to assess repertoire richness. Generation probabilities were computed with OLGA for all TCRbeta clonotypes obtained by the gDNA method from four donors. This immuneACCESS table, as held by TCRdb, lists in-frame sequences with V and J called but not all clones. Of the missing ones, under half trace to an unresolved V gene in checked studies; the others have no known cause. The V and J calls and the clone size are those of that table, but D and trimming were determined from the DNA. For this sample the table gives around 2,000,000 clones, of which approximately 95% were detected only once. The ten biggest clones cover less than 1.5% of the sample.

Between the V and J ends, shortened by 2 bases and 5 bases respectively, the junction contains 15 bases. There are 16 amino acids in the CDR3, from cysteine to phenylalanine inclusive. Only the CDR3 portion is preserved as DNA: 48 bases, with reading frame beginning at the first base. CDR1 and CDR2, looked up from the germline V gene (reference sequence), are SEHNR and FQNEAQ. Turning to this clone: Its specific antigen is unknown. No qualities accompany the bases; no much larger clone lies one base away.

The chain is encoded by TRBV7-9 joined to TRBJ1-4, with the D gene call left open. The clonotype originates from a man aged 18 to 29 in good health. Sequencing was performed on naive CD8+ T cells sorted from blood. This sample's cell subset or site label indicates: CD45RA+CCR7+. The nucleotide sequence reads TGTGCCAGCAGCTTACAGGACGGACTCTACAATGAAAAACTGTTTTTT. Translated, this gives CASSLQDGLYNEKLFF.